These 13 T cell receptor beta chains share one sample of origin, sequenced in a study of blood T cells in healthy people across ages. A sample-barcoded 5' primer and a J-beta primer mix were used in a second PCR of roughly 7 to 11 cycles. One entry per CDR3 protein results from TCRdb running MiXCR on the 5' RACE reads. The data hold around 1,000,000 distinct CDR3 sequences, with around 25% observed a single time. The same data also went into a second study, on T cells of mothers and their children.

Material: blood. The receptor set was obtained from a girl aged 2-10 years in good health.

The chain employs TRBV6-2 or TRBV6-3 and TRBJ2-7; TRBD1 might be the D (6 bases). The CDR3 covers 13 residues. Germline CDR1 reads MNHEY; CDR2 reads SVGEGT. V was clipped by 5 bases and J by 4 bases, with 12 bases between them. CDR3 protein: CASSEQQGYEQYF. In DNA form, the CDR3 reads TGTGCCAGCAGTGAACAACAGGGATACGAGCAGTACTTC.

The chain employs TRBV20-1 and TRBJ1-5, with D unclear. Germline V gives CDR1 DFQATT, CDR2 SNEGSKA (reference sequence). The CDR3 has 14 amino acids. Trimming took off 0 bases at V and 1 base at J, with 7 bases between the two ends. DNA of the CDR3: TGCAGTGCTAGAGATAGGCCCAGCAATCAGCCCCAGCATTTT. Protein sequence: CSARDRPSNQPQHF.

The rearrangement joins TRBV12-3 or TRBV12-4 to TRBJ1-5; 8 bases are shared with TRBD1. The CDR3 runs to 14 residues. Trimming took 7 bases from V and 6 from J; bases not matched to a gene: 8. The CDR3 DNA reads TGTGCCAGCAAGGGCGGGACAGGCCTTCAGCCCCAGCATTTT. Amino acid sequence: CASKGGTGLQPQHF.

This clonotype was picked up a small number of times. V is TRBV24-1 and J is TRBJ1-4; no clear D. With 5 bases removed from V and 8 bases from J, the gap between germline ends came to 14 bases. The germline V gene encodes CDR1 KGHDR and CDR2 SFDVKD. CDR3 length equals 14 residues. As DNA, the CDR3 is TGTGCCACCAGTGCGGCCGGGCTGCGGGAAAAACTGTTTTTT. Protein product: CATSAAGLREKLFF.

The chain couples TRBV27 to TRBJ2-1; 8 bases fit TRBD1. CDR3 length: 14 amino acids. Germline CDR1 reads MNHEY; CDR2 reads SMNVEV (reference sequence). V gave up 5 bases and J gave up 7 bases; unmatched junction bases: 7. This CDR3 reads CASSPGTGLNEQFF. The CDR3 DNA reads TGTGCCAGCAGTCCCGGGACAGGCCTTAATGAGCAGTTCTTC.

The rearrangement uses TRBV28 and TRBJ2-1; D uncertain. This CDR3 contains 12 residues. Germline assignment: CDR1 MDHEN and CDR2 SYDVKM. V lost 5 bases to trimming and J lost 8 bases, with 10 bases between them. The CDR3 protein is CASSERAYEQFF. CDR3 nucleotide sequence: TGTGCCAGCAGTGAGCGAGCCTATGAGCAGTTCTTC.

The chain recombines TRBV5-1 with TRBJ2-5; D is perhaps TRBD1 (7 bases). V lost 4 bases and J lost 5, with 18 bases in between. The CDR3 length is 15 residues. CDR1 is SGHRS and CDR2 is YFSETQ in the germline V gene. For the CDR3, the DNA is TGCGCCAGCAGCGGTGGTCTGACAGGGAGGGAGACCCAGTACTTC. Amino acid sequence: CASSGGLTGRETQYF.

V is TRBV7-9 and J is TRBJ2-5; D is perhaps TRBD1 (7 bases). The J call is doubtful: the DNA matches TRBJ2-1 better. Germline CDR1 is SEHNR and CDR2 is FQNEAQ (reference sequence). The CDR3 loop spans 17 amino acids. This CDR3 is CASSLLDVSGGQNEQFF. CDR3 DNA: TGTGCCAGCAGCTTGTTGGACGTGTCAGGGGGGCAAAATGAGCAGTTCTTC.

The chain is built from TRBV4-3 and TRBJ1-2; D remains ambiguous. Germline V gene data show CDR1 as LGHNA and CDR2 as YSLEER. The length of the CDR3 is 14 residues. Trimming stripped 0 bases from V and 2 bases from J, with 7 bases between. CDR3 region: CASSQDRINYGYTF. For the CDR3, the DNA is TGCGCCAGCAGCCAAGATAGGATCAACTATGGCTACACCTTC.

As concerns this clonotype: At one of its ends the junction is not consistent with the germline gene, which may arise from a read error. V and J are TRBV7-9 and TRBJ2-1; D possibly corresponds to TRBD1 (6 bases). Germline V gene lookup returns CDR1 SEHNR and CDR2 FQNEAQ (reference sequence). This CDR3 has 15 amino acids. CDR3 bases: TGTGCCAGCAGCTCAGGGGTAACTGTAAGGGACGTTGGGTACTTC. Residues: CASSSGVTVRDVGYF.

The J gene is TRBJ2-1, the V gene TRBV6-1; D perhaps matches TRBD2 (6 bases). The J call may be wrong; the DNA end is better matched by TRBJ2-7. The CDR3 runs 15 residues. Germline CDR1 MNHNS, CDR2 SASEGT. The CDR3 DNA follows: TGTGCCAGCAGTGAAGTGGGAGGCGGTCCGCACGAGCAGTACTTC. Translated, it gives CASSEVGGGPHEQYF.

This clonotype has just a few counts. The gene calls are TRBV20-1 and TRBJ2-5; D not resolved. The end of the DNA is better explained by TRBJ2-7, so the J call may be wrong. Looked up from germline, CDR1 is DFQATT and CDR2 is SNEGSKA (reference sequence). This CDR3 comprises 12 residues. The CDR3: CSARVGPHEQYF. CDR3 nucleotides: TGCAGTGCTAGAGTTGGCCCCCACGAGCAGTACTTC.

The J gene is TRBJ1-6, the V gene TRBV20-1; 8 nucleotides line up with TRBD1. The CDR3 has 13 residues. Germline trimming cut 5 bases from V and 9 bases from J; bases unmatched to any gene: 6. CDR1 is DFQATT, CDR2 SNEGSKA, per germline (reference sequence). CDR3 bases: TGCAGTGCTCCCAGGGGGCAGGGTTCACCCCTCCACTTT. This sequence encodes CSAPRGQGSPLHF.